This is a list of T cell receptor beta chains from one sample in a study of T cell repertoires in cytomegalovirus infection. Via MiXCR, TCRdb re-called the reads, giving one row per CDR3 protein. The data hold approximately 280,000 distinct CDR3 sequences, with around 20% observed a single time. No antigen has been identified for these receptors. This specimen was cultured PBMCs, taken from culture after CMV antigen stimulation. These receptors were obtained from a human donor in good health (CMV status not recorded). Some clones in this sample may be carry-over from other donors' samples. The CDR3 runs from the conserved cysteine through the conserved F or W. D genes are given only for firm matches. Where a row states a size, it is once, few, many or the class of an expanded clone; other rows omit it.

J,V,size,D,CDR3,DNA
TRBJ2-1,TRBV28,.,.,CASRGWDYNEQFF,TGTGCCAGCAGGGGGTGGGATTACAATGAGCAGTTCTTC
TRBJ2-3,TRBV7-2,.,TRBD2,CASSSPSGSRGDTQYF,TGTGCCAGCAGCTCCCCTAGCGGGAGTCGCGGGGATACGCAGTATTTT
TRBJ2-4,TRBV7-9,few,.,CASSPPWGSAKNIQYF,TGTGCCAGCAGCCCCCCGTGGGGCTCGGCCAAAAACATTCAGTACTTC
TRBJ2-3,TRBV5-4,.,TRBD2,CASSPSGSGISDTQYF,TGTGCCAGCAGCCCTTCAGGTAGCGGGATTTCAGATACGCAGTATTTT
TRBJ2-2,TRBV27,.,.,CASSFLREGGTGELFF,TGTGCCAGCAGTTTTCTCAGGGAAGGTGGGACCGGGGAGCTGTTTTTT
TRBJ2-2,TRBV11-3,.,TRBD2,CASSSGLAGRSTGELFF,TGTGCCAGCAGCTCGGGACTAGCGGGACGGAGCACCGGGGAGCTGTTTTTT
TRBJ2-1,TRBV5-1,.,.,CASSWMGNEQFF,TGCGCCAGCAGCTGGATGGGCAATGAGCAGTTCTTC
TRBJ2-7,TRBV20-1,few,TRBD2,CSARGRSGIYEQYF,TGCAGTGCTAGAGGCCGTAGCGGGATCTACGAGCAGTACTTC
TRBJ1-1,TRBV28,.,.,CASSTTRATEAFF,TGTGCCAGCAGTACCACCCGGGCGACTGAAGCTTTCTTT
TRBJ2-3,TRBV4-2,.,TRBD2,CASSSPVLAGSTDTQYF,TGTGCCAGCAGCAGCCCGGTTCTAGCGGGATCCACAGATACGCAGTATTTT
TRBJ2-1,TRBV12-3/TRBV12-4,few,.,CASRLSSGAHNEQFF,TGTGCCAGCAGGCTGAGCTCGGGAGCTCACAATGAGCAGTTCTTC
TRBJ2-1,TRBV7-2,.,TRBD2,CASSPSGRGVNEQFF,TGTGCCAGCAGCCCTAGCGGGAGGGGAGTAAATGAGCAGTTCTTC
TRBJ2-3,TRBV15,.,TRBD2,CATSSGRKLSTDTQYF,TGTGCCACCAGCAGCGGGAGGAAACTTAGCACAGATACGCAGTATTTT
TRBJ2-1,TRBV14,.,TRBD2,CASSQLLAGGGGNEQFF,TGTGCCAGCAGCCAACTCCTAGCGGGAGGAGGAGGAAATGAGCAGTTCTTC
TRBJ2-2,TRBV7-9,few,.,CASSLGVTVNTGELFF,TGTGCCAGCAGCTTAGGTGTGACTGTAAATACCGGGGAGCTGTTTTTT
TRBJ2-2,TRBV4-1,.,.,CASSQDSDSANTGELFF,TGCGCCAGCAGCCAAGATTCGGACAGTGCGAACACCGGGGAGCTGTTTTTT
TRBJ2-2,TRBV7-2,many,.,CASSRDFHTGELFF,TGTGCCAGCAGCCGGGACTTTCACACCGGGGAGCTGTTTTTT
TRBJ2-1,TRBV6-1,.,.,CASSELTLSSYNEQFF,TGTGCCAGCAGTGAACTCACTTTAAGCTCCTACAATGAGCAGTTCTTC
TRBJ1-2,TRBV7-9,.,.,CASSSPGERGYTF,TGTGCCAGCAGCTCCCCAGGGGAGAGAGGCTACACCTTC
TRBJ2-7,TRBV7-9,.,.,CASSPILLEQYF,TGTGCCAGCAGCCCCATCCTCCTCGAGCAGTACTTC
TRBJ2-1,TRBV27,.,TRBD2,CASSFLSGLATYNEQFF,TGTGCCAGCAGTTTTCTATCGGGACTAGCGACGTACAATGAGCAGTTCTTC
TRBJ2-1,TRBV20-1,once,TRBD2,CSARPLGLAGGNEQFF,TGCAGTGCTAGACCCTTGGGACTAGCGGGAGGTAATGAGCAGTTCTTC
TRBJ1-5,TRBV20-1,few,TRBD1,CSAGTGLNQPQHF,TGCAGTGCTGGGACAGGGCTAAATCAGCCCCAGCATTTT
TRBJ2-2,TRBV4-1,.,TRBD2,CASSQQLGLAGAPGELFF,TGCGCCAGCAGCCAACAACTAGGACTAGCGGGAGCCCCCGGGGAGCTGTTTTTT
TRBJ1-5,TRBV7-2,few,TRBD1,CASSLGGTGGQPQHF,TGTGCCAGCAGCTTAGGGGGGACAGGGGGGCAGCCCCAGCATTTT
TRBJ1-1,TRBV12-3/TRBV12-4,.,TRBD1,CASKGQGGYTEAFF,TGTGCCAGCAAAGGACAGGGAGGGTACACTGAAGCTTTCTTT
TRBJ2-1,TRBV29-1,.,.,CSVTDSSLIRGFF,TGCAGCGTTACGGACAGTTCACTCATAAGGGGGTTCTTC
TRBJ1-6,TRBV7-9,.,.,CASSPTASGKNSPLHF,TGTGCCAGCAGCCCAACGGCCAGCGGAAAAAATTCACCCCTCCACTTT
TRBJ2-7,TRBV18,.,TRBD1,CASSPLGTGTYEQYF,TGTGCCAGCTCACCACTCGGGACAGGGACCTACGAGCAGTACTTC
TRBJ2-2,TRBV6-6,.,TRBD2,CASSYPGLAGITGELFF,TGTGCCAGCAGTTACCCCGGACTAGCAGGAATTACCGGGGAGCTGTTTTTT
TRBJ1-2,TRBV5-1,few,.,CASSQQTLGGYTF,TGCGCCAGCAGCCAGCAGACCCTAGGAGGCTACACCTTC
TRBJ2-3,TRBV4-3,.,TRBD2,CASSQDTSGVRTDTQYF,TGCGCCAGCAGCCAAGACACTAGCGGGGTACGCACAGATACGCAGTATTTT
TRBJ2-2,TRBV4-1,.,.,CASSQGSANTGELFF,TGCGCCAGCAGCCAAGGTTCTGCGAACACCGGGGAGCTGTTTTTT
TRBJ1-5,TRBV20-1,.,.,CSARDRGGPGQPQHF,TGCAGTGCTAGAGATCGTGGGGGGCCGGGACAGCCCCAGCATTTT
TRBJ2-5,TRBV11-2,.,.,CASTNAGLRETQYF,TGTGCCAGCACCAACGCGGGGCTGAGGGAGACCCAGTACTTC
TRBJ2-1,TRBV14,.,TRBD1,CASSPPGTGIEQFF,TGTGCCAGCAGCCCTCCCGGGACAGGGATTGAGCAGTTCTTC
TRBJ2-5,TRBV5-1,few,.,CASSLWAGPSQETQYF,TGCGCCAGCAGCTTGTGGGCAGGGCCATCTCAAGAGACCCAGTACTTC
TRBJ2-2,TRBV4-3,few,.,CASSRQTVNTGELFF,TGCGCCAGCAGCCGACAGACAGTGAACACCGGGGAGCTGTTTTTT
TRBJ2-3,TRBV2,.,TRBD2,CASSDRLAMPDTQYF,TGTGCCAGCAGTGACCGACTAGCGATGCCAGATACGCAGTATTTT
TRBJ2-2,TRBV15,.,.,CATSSLKGVTGELFF,TGTGCCACCAGCAGCCTAAAAGGGGTAACCGGGGAGCTGTTTTTT
TRBJ2-1,TRBV27,.,.,CASSLRLEGDEQFF,TGTGCCAGCAGTTTACGACTAGAAGGCGATGAGCAGTTCTTC
TRBJ1-6,TRBV7-2,.,TRBD1,CASSPRDSLNSPLHF,TGTGCCAGCAGTCCACGGGACAGCCTTAATTCACCCCTCCACTTT
TRBJ2-2,TRBV7-6,.,TRBD2,CASSPRTSFAGELFF,TGTGCCAGCAGCCCAAGGACTAGCTTCGCCGGGGAGCTGTTTTTT
TRBJ1-2,TRBV6-1,many,.,CASSPDAYYGYTF,TGTGCCAGCAGTCCGGACGCGTACTATGGCTACACCTTC
TRBJ2-1,TRBV7-2,many,.,CASSGQRRQYNEQFF,TGTGCCAGCAGCGGCCAAAGGCGGCAATACAATGAGCAGTTCTTC
TRBJ2-1,TRBV12-3/TRBV12-4,many,.,CASSFLGLGYDEQFF,TGTGCCAGCAGTTTTTTGGGACTGGGATACGATGAGCAGTTCTTC
TRBJ1-5,TRBV7-6,many,.,CASSASWGQPQHF,TGTGCCAGCAGCGCTAGTTGGGGCCAGCCCCAGCATTTT